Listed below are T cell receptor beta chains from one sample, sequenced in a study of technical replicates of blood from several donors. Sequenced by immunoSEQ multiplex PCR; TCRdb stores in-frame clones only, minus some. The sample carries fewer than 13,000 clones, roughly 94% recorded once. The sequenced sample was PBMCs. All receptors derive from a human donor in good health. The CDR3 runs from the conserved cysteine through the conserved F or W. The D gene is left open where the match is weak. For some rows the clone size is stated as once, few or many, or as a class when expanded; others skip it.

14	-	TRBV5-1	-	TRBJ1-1	TGCGCCAGCAGCTTTAACAGCTTGAACACTGAAGCTTTCTTT	CASSFNSLNTEAFF
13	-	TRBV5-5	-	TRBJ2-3	TGTGCCAGCAGTCCGGCCAGGCCAGATACGCAGTATTTT	CASSPARPDTQYF
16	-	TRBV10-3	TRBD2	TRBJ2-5	TGTGCCATCAGTGAGTCGACTAGCGGATTACAAGAGACCCAGTACTTC	CAISESTSGLQETQYF
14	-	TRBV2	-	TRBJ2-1	TGTGCCAGCAGTGTGGGCCGTACCGACAATGAGCAGTTCTTC	CASSVGRTDNEQFF
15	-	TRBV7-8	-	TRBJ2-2	TGTGCCAGCAGCTTATCCGGCGGAGACACCGGGGAGCTGTTTTTT	CASSLSGGDTGELFF
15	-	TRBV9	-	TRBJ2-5	TGTGCCAGCAGCGTTCGCGGACTTTTTCAAGAGACCCAGTACTTC	CASSVRGLFQETQYF
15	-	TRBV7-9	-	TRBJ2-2	TGTGCCAGCAGCTTCCAAAGCGGTACTACCGGGGAGCTGTTTTTT	CASSFQSGTTGELFF
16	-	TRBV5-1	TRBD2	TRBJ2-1	TGCGCCAGCCAGCGGTTGGGGCTAGCGGGAGCCCATGAGCAGTTCTTC	CASQRLGLAGAHEQFF
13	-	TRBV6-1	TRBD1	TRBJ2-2	TGTGCCAGCAGCGAAAACAGGGGTCGGGAGCTGTTTTTT	CASSENRGRELFF
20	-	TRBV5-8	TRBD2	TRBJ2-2	TGTGCCAGCAGCCCCCGGGGACTAGCGGGGCTGGATGGCGACACCGGGGAGCTGTTTTTT	CASSPRGLAGLDGDTGELFF
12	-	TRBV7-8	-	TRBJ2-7	TGTGCCAGCAGCTTAAACTACGGCGAGCAGTACTTC	CASSLNYGEQYF
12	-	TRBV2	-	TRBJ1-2	TGTGCCAGCAGTGTTCGGGTCCATGGCTACACCTTC	CASSVRVHGYTF
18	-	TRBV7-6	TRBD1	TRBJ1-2	TGTGCCAGCAGCCCCACCGGGACAGGGAGGCTACGCGCTTTTGGCTACACCTTC	CASSPTGTGRLRAFGYTF
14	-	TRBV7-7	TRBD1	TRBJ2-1	TGTGCCAGCAGCTTAGGGGGACAGTCCAGTGAGCAGTTCTTC	CASSLGGQSSEQFF
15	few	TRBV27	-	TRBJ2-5	TGTGCCAGCAGTGGTTCGGACAGCAAACAAGAGACCCAGTACTTC	CASSGSDSKQETQYF
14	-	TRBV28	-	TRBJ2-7	TGTGCCAGCAGTTTCGGAGGGGCCTCCTACGAGCAGTACTTC	CASSFGGASYEQYF
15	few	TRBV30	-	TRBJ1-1	TGTGCCTGGAGTGTATATCGGGGGGGAAACGCTGAAGCTTTCTTT	CAWSVYRGGNAEAFF
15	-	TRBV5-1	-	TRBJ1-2	TGCGCCAGCAGCCCCGGGGGACCAGCTAACTATGGCTACACCTTC	CASSPGGPANYGYTF
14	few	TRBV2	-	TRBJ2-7	TGTGCCAGCAGTGAAATAGCGGAATACTACGAGCAGTACTTC	CASSEIAEYYEQYF
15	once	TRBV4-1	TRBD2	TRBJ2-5	TGCGCCAGCAGCCATGGGACTAGCGCACAAGAGACCCAGTACTTC	CASSHGTSAQETQYF
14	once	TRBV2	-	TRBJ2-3	TGTGCCGTCCGGGATGGTAGCCCGACAGATACGCAGTATTTT	CAVRDGSPTDTQYF
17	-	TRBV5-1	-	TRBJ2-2	TGCGCCAGCAGCCAGCAGCGGGGACAGGAACGTCCCGGGGAGCTGTTTTTT	CASSQQRGQERPGELFF
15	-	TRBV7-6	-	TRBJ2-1	TGTGCCAGCAGCATCTCGGTGTCCGCCACCAATGAGCAGTTCTTC	CASSISVSATNEQFF
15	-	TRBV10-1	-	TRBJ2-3	TGCGCCAGCAGTGATTCCCCAAGGGGCGCAGATACGCAGTATTTT	CASSDSPRGADTQYF
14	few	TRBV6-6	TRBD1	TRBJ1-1	TGTGCCAGCAGTTACTCGACAGGGGGCACTGAAGCTTTCTTT	CASSYSTGGTEAFF
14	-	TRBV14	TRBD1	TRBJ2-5	TGTGCCAGCAGCGTCCGGGACAGCCAAGAGACCCAGTACTTC	CASSVRDSQETQYF
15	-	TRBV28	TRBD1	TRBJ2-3	TGTGCCAGCAGTCCAGGCGGACAGGGGTTAGATACGCAGTATTTT	CASSPGGQGLDTQYF
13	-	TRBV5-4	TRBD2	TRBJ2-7	TGTGCCAGCAGCTCGCGGGAGAGGAGCGAGCAGTACTTC	CASSSRERSEQYF
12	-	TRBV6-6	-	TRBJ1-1	TGTGCCAGCACCGACGGGGCAGGGAGGGCTTTCTTT	CASTDGAGRAFF
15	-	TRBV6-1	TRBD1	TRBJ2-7	TGTGCCAGCAGCCGTTTCCAGGGGGTAGGGTACGAGCAGTACTTC	CASSRFQGVGYEQYF
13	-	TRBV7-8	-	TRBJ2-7	TGTGCCAGCATGGCTAGTGGATACTACGAGCAGTACTTC	CASMASGYYEQYF
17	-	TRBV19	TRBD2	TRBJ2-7	TGTGCCAGTAGTATCGAGGTGACTAGCGGGATCTCCTACGAGCAGTACTTC	CASSIEVTSGISYEQYF
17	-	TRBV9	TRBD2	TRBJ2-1	TGTGCCAGCAGCGGTACCGGGACTAGCGGGTCTGGGGTTGAGCAGTTCTTC	CASSGTGTSGSGVEQFF
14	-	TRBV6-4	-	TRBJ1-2	TGTGCCAGCAGTGACTCATCAGGGCCTGATGGCTACACCTTC	CASSDSSGPDGYTF